This T cell receptor (beta chain) is from a study of immune heterogeneity within non-small cell lung tumors. A multiplex PCR containing 32 V primers and 13 J primers was used to amplify TCR beta CDR3. TCRdb independently ran MiXCR on the multiplex PCR reads; one entry per CDR3 protein. The sample lists 20,000 to 25,000 distinct CDR3 sequences, roughly 30% occurring once. With around 600 ng used per sample, the template was genomic DNA from bulk tumor. While surgery was under way, several biopsies spaced far apart were taken per primary tumor. Surgery that was curative in intent was performed on patients with untreated, newly diagnosed non-small cell lung cancer. V gave up 4 bases and J gave up 8 bases; unmatched junction bases: 11. The CDR3 has 16 amino acids. Germline values: CDR1 LNHDA, CDR2 SQIVND (reference sequence).

The chain is built from TRBV19 and TRBJ2-1, with 10 nucleotides matching TRBD2. This receptor was obtained from a man in his forties with non-small cell lung cancer. Sequencing was performed on lung tumor tissue. The DNA of the CDR3 is TGTGCCAGTAGTAGGACTAGCGGAGAACCTTACGATGAGCAGTTCTTC. This translates into CASSRTSGEPYDEQFF.